This TCR beta chain came from a study of T cells expressing NK-cell markers. At the level of the study: From sorted CD3+CD56+NKG2C+, CD3+CD56+NKG2C- and CD3+CD56-NKG2C+ T cells came the TCR beta repertoires.

Germline loops: CDR1 MNHEY, CDR2 SVGEGT. The CDR3 is made up of 13 amino acids. TCRdb reprocessed the 5' RACE reads and reports one entry per CDR3 protein, with no DNA. The listing records a few hundred thousand distinct CDR3 sequences. This clonotype was sampled from a man aged 18 to 29 in good health. This rearrangement joins TRBV6-2 or TRBV6-3 to TRBJ1-1; TCRdb calls TRBD1, which cannot be checked without DNA. Sample: blood T cells: a sorted CD56 or NKG2C T cell subset, CD4+ or CD8+ T cells, or bulk PBMC T cells (not recorded which). CDR3 sequence reads: CASSGTGAAEAFF.